The T cell receptor (beta chain) described here comes from a study of T-cell reconstitution after alpha-beta-depleted transplantation in children. During its preparation, the TCRbeta library received unique molecular identifiers. TCRdb reprocessed the PCR reads with MiXCR, giving one entry per CDR3 protein. The profile covers around 680,000 distinct CDR3 sequences, with roughly 17% appearing a single time and 0.85% to 1.3% taken by the ten largest. Germline V gene lookup returns CDR1 SGHTA and CDR2 FQGNSA. The CDR3 consists of 15 residues. The V and J ends lost 5 bases and 1 base, in that order; junction bases with no gene match: 6.

The rearrangement joins TRBV7-2 to TRBJ2-3; 7 bases agree with TRBD2. This TCR was recovered from a human donor who donated a stem cell graft to a child with acute myeloid leukemia. The starting material was PBMCs from the stem cell graft donor, obtained from the stem cell graft. DNA for the CDR3: TGTGCCAGCAGCCCTAGCGGCCTCCGCACAGATACGCAGTATTTT. Protein sequence: CASSPSGLRTDTQYF.